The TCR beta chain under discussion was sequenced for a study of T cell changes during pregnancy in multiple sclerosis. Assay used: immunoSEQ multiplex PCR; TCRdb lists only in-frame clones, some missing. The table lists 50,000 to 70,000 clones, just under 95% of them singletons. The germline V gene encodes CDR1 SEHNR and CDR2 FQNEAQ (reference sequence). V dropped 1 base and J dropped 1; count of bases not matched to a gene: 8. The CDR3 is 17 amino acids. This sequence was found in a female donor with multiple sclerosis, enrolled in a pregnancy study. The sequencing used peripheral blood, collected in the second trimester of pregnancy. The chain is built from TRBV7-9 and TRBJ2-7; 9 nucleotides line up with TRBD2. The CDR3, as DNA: TGTGCCAGCAGCTTAGGTATATCGCGGGAGGGTTCCTACGAGCAGTACTTC. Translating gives CASSLGISREGSYEQYF.